These T cell receptor beta chains were read from a single sample in a study of OX40 agonist ivuxolimab in advanced cancers. Assay used: immunoSEQ multiplex PCR; TCRdb lists only in-frame clones, some missing. The data hold around 94,000 clones, with over 75% observed a single time. The sample here was CD4+ or CD8+ T cells sorted from blood, taken in a trial of the OX40 agonist ivuxolimab. The receptors come from an adult with an advanced solid tumor such as melanoma, head and neck, liver or kidney cancer. Each CDR3 is given with its conserved first and last residue. Each record gives: V gene, J gene, D gene, CDR3 protein. The D gene is left open where the match is weak.

v_gene: TRBV6-5
j_gene: TRBJ2-3
d_gene: .
CDR3aa: CASSSGTSGGTDTQYF

v_gene: TRBV20-1
j_gene: TRBJ2-5
d_gene: .
CDR3aa: CSARVQETQYF

v_gene: TRBV4-3
j_gene: TRBJ2-7
d_gene: .
CDR3aa: CASSQDVQETYEQYF

v_gene: TRBV11-1
j_gene: TRBJ2-1
d_gene: .
CDR3aa: CASSFSTGGQEQFF

v_gene: TRBV19
j_gene: TRBJ2-7
d_gene: .
CDR3aa: CASSIGSAESYEQYF

v_gene: TRBV5-1
j_gene: TRBJ2-4
d_gene: .
CDR3aa: CASSPPGRGRFRQYF

v_gene: TRBV5-4
j_gene: TRBJ2-7
d_gene: TRBD1
CDR3aa: CASSSTGGSYEQYF

v_gene: TRBV28
j_gene: TRBJ2-1
d_gene: .
CDR3aa: CASSQFDEQFF

v_gene: TRBV2
j_gene: TRBJ2-2
d_gene: .
CDR3aa: CASRTGTQSGELFF

v_gene: TRBV11-2
j_gene: TRBJ2-1
d_gene: .
CDR3aa: CASSHLGSRPSYNEQFF

v_gene: TRBV5-1
j_gene: TRBJ2-1
d_gene: .
CDR3aa: CASSPSGSEQFF

v_gene: TRBV19
j_gene: TRBJ2-6
d_gene: .
CDR3aa: CASTGGANVLTF

v_gene: TRBV19
j_gene: TRBJ1-5
d_gene: .
CDR3aa: CASSIPRRDQPQHF

v_gene: TRBV21-1
j_gene: TRBJ2-7
d_gene: .
CDR3aa: CASSKGETPEHYEQYF

v_gene: TRBV10-3
j_gene: TRBJ1-1
d_gene: .
CDR3aa: CATYRDLDTEAFF

v_gene: TRBV19
j_gene: TRBJ2-5
d_gene: TRBD2
CDR3aa: CAVAPGPGGETQYF

v_gene: TRBV5-1
j_gene: TRBJ2-7
d_gene: .
CDR3aa: CASNKEGSHEQYF

v_gene: TRBV6-5
j_gene: TRBJ1-5
d_gene: .
CDR3aa: CASRAREGRDQPQHF

v_gene: TRBV4-1
j_gene: TRBJ2-1
d_gene: .
CDR3aa: CASSPEEGYNEQFF

v_gene: TRBV19
j_gene: TRBJ1-5
d_gene: .
CDR3aa: CASSLLGTNQPQHF

v_gene: TRBV10-3
j_gene: TRBJ2-3
d_gene: TRBD1
CDR3aa: CAISKFPGQREDTQYF

v_gene: TRBV5-4
j_gene: TRBJ1-2
d_gene: .
CDR3aa: CASSLEGARSYGYTF

v_gene: TRBV7-3
j_gene: TRBJ2-7
d_gene: TRBD2
CDR3aa: CASSPGTSELSYEQYF

v_gene: TRBV27
j_gene: TRBJ2-2
d_gene: .
CDR3aa: CASSLPGPGELFF

v_gene: TRBV6-1
j_gene: TRBJ1-4
d_gene: .
CDR3aa: CASSEAQTGVNEKLFF

v_gene: TRBV5-1
j_gene: TRBJ2-1
d_gene: TRBD2
CDR3aa: CASSLLAGTNNEQFF

v_gene: TRBV27
j_gene: TRBJ2-1
d_gene: .
CDR3aa: CASSLLGTRLPNEQFF

v_gene: TRBV4-3
j_gene: TRBJ2-1
d_gene: .
CDR3aa: CASSWGLETPVEQFF

v_gene: TRBV2
j_gene: TRBJ2-3
d_gene: .
CDR3aa: CASSELLGFTDTQYF

v_gene: TRBV30
j_gene: TRBJ2-3
d_gene: .
CDR3aa: CAWRTRSADTQYF

v_gene: TRBV7-9
j_gene: TRBJ2-1
d_gene: .
CDR3aa: CASSLERGLYNEQFF

v_gene: TRBV11-3
j_gene: TRBJ1-2
d_gene: .
CDR3aa: CASSPSGGGYTF

v_gene: TRBV28
j_gene: TRBJ1-1
d_gene: TRBD1
CDR3aa: CASHPWDRNTEAFF

v_gene: TRBV15
j_gene: TRBJ2-7
d_gene: TRBD1
CDR3aa: CATSRQQGGPWEQYF

v_gene: TRBV4-1
j_gene: TRBJ1-1
d_gene: .
CDR3aa: CASSHPGGTPEAFF

v_gene: TRBV2
j_gene: TRBJ2-7
d_gene: .
CDR3aa: CANRDGPYEQYF

v_gene: TRBV7-3
j_gene: TRBJ2-1
d_gene: .
CDR3aa: CASSLRPAGIDNEQFF